The source of this T cell receptor beta chain is a study of T cells in Graves' hyperthyroidism and ophthalmopathy. Concerning this clonotype: Its antigen is not identified.

Points from the study as a whole: In blood, most of the thyroid clonotypes expanded above 0.001 were also present.

The investigators amplified TCR beta CDR3 regions from RNA transcripts. Researchers ran a first-round RT-PCR on the TCR CDR3 using the HTBI primer set. TCRdb independently ran MiXCR on the multiplex PCR reads; one entry per CDR3 protein. The table records about 720,000 distinct CDR3 sequences, roughly a sixth of them present only once. Those with hyperthyroidism were 18 to 65 years old, newly diagnosed, and ill for under 2 months. CDR1 and CDR2 from the germline V gene are MNHNS and SASEGT. The CDR3 contains 14 residues. V was clipped by 6 bases and J by 4 bases, with 16 bases between them. The TCR sequence derives from a woman aged 45-65 years with Graves' hyperthyroidism that later progressed to Graves' ophthalmopathy. The chain combines TRBV6-1 with TRBJ2-7; D gene uncertain. The sequenced sample was blood. The CDR3 loop reads CASSFLQVSYEQYF. CDR3 coding DNA: TGTGCCAGCAGCTTCCTTCAGGTTTCGTACGAGCAGTACTTC.